This is a list of T cell receptor beta chains from one sample in a study of blood T cell repertoires in COVID-19. Repertoires were generated with immunoSEQ multiplex PCR, while TCRdb's copy carries only in-frame clones and drops some. This repertoire shows approximately 50,000 clones, around 86% found once; its top ten account for 5% to 7%. Material: peripheral blood. Receptors originate from a man aged 50 or older with active COVID-19. The CDR3 runs from the conserved cysteine through the conserved F or W. Fields, in order: V gene, clone size, J gene, D gene, CDR3 DNA, CDR3 protein. A D gene is named only where the DNA matches it firmly. Clone size appears in some rows only: once, few, many, or a class for an expanded clone.

>TRBV19|-|TRBJ2-3|-
TGTGCCAGTAGCGTCTCTTACACAGATACGCAGTATTTT
CASSVSYTDTQYF
>TRBV29-1|-|TRBJ2-7|-
TGCAGCGTCGTTACAGGGACTACGACCTACGAGCAGTACTTC
CSVVTGTTTYEQYF
>TRBV18|-|TRBJ1-2|-
TGTGCCAGCTCACCAGCGGCGGCCCATGGCTACACCTTC
CASSPAAAHGYTF
>TRBV11-2|-|TRBJ2-7|-
TGTGCCAGCAGTGCCAGGGGCAGTGTCTACGAGCAGTACTTC
CASSARGSVYEQYF
>TRBV19|-|TRBJ1-5|-
TGTGCCAGTAGTCCTCTTCTGGTCAGGGTGCATCAGCCCCAGCATTTT
CASSPLLVRVHQPQHF
>TRBV7-9|-|TRBJ1-1|TRBD1
TGTGCCAGCAGCTTGACAGGGCGCACTGAAGCTTTCTTT
CASSLTGRTEAFF
>TRBV18|few|TRBJ2-1|TRBD1
TGTGCCAGCTCACCACCGGGGACAGGGCATTACAATGAGCAGTTCTTC
CASSPPGTGHYNEQFF
>TRBV10-3|-|TRBJ2-3|-
TGTGCCATCAGTGAGGGTGGGCCCACAGATACGCAGTATTTT
CAISEGGPTDTQYF
>TRBV10-3|-|TRBJ2-7|-
TGTGCCATCAGTGAGGGGGGCCTTACCTACGAGCAGTACTTC
CAISEGGLTYEQYF
>TRBV29-1|-|TRBJ2-3|TRBD2
TGCAGCGGCGGGGGAACTGGAGATACGCAGTATTTT
CSGGGTGDTQYF
>TRBV6-6|medium-sized|TRBJ2-4|-
TGTGCCAGCAGTCCCCCAGCGGGACAGGCGAAATATAACATTCAGTACTTC
CASSPPAGQAKYNIQYF
>TRBV3-1/TRBV3-2|-|TRBJ2-7|TRBD1
TGTGCCAGCAGCCAAGCCGCGTACAGGGGGCGATACGAGCAGTACTTC
CASSQAAYRGRYEQYF
>TRBV6-5|-|TRBJ1-1|-
TGTGCCAGCAGTTACGAGGTTAACACTGAAGCTTTCTTT
CASSYEVNTEAFF
>TRBV18|-|TRBJ1-2|-
TGTGCCAGCTCTGCAGACCAGGAGGGAGGCTACACCTTC
CASSADQEGGYTF
>TRBV4-3|once|TRBJ2-2|-
TGCGCCAGCAGCCAAGATCACAGGTTGCCCGGGGAGCTGTTTTTT
CASSQDHRLPGELFF
>TRBV5-1|-|TRBJ1-4|-
TGCGCCAGCAGCGCCTCGGACAGATTTAATGAAAAACTGTTTTTT
CASSASDRFNEKLFF
>TRBV3-1/TRBV3-2|-|TRBJ2-2|TRBD2
TGTGCCAGCAGCCTGGTTGGCGGGGGTTCGAACACCGGGGAGCTGTTTTTT
CASSLVGGGSNTGELFF
>TRBV30|-|TRBJ1-6|-
TGTGCCTGGAGTGAAAGGGGGTTTGGTTCACCCCTCCACTTT
CAWSERGFGSPLHF
>TRBV7-2|-|TRBJ2-7|-
TGTGCCAGCAGCTCCGCCTACGAGCAGTACTTC
CASSSAYEQYF
>TRBV5-5|-|TRBJ2-7|-
TGTGCCAGCAGCTTGGGACAGGCGATGCGGGAGCAGTACTTC
CASSLGQAMREQYF
>TRBV19|-|TRBJ2-3|-
TGTGCCAGTAGTATGGTTCGGCAGACTAGCACAGATACGCAGTATTTT
CASSMVRQTSTDTQYF
>TRBV12-5|-|TRBJ1-1|-
TGTGCTAGTGGTATATACTCTGAAGCTTTCTTT
CASGIYSEAFF
>TRBV2|-|TRBJ1-6|-
TGTGCCAGCGATGGCGGCTCACCCCTCCACTTT
CASDGGSPLHF
>TRBV15|-|TRBJ2-1|TRBD2
TGTGCCACCAGCCGCCAGCGGGGGGAGCCCTACAATGAGCAGTTCTTC
CATSRQRGEPYNEQFF
>TRBV5-4|-|TRBJ2-2|TRBD1
TGTGCCAGCAGTATGACAGGGTTCACCGGGGAGCTGTTTTTT
CASSMTGFTGELFF
>TRBV4-3|-|TRBJ2-2|TRBD1
TGCGCCAGCAGCCTAGGGGGCTCCGGGGAGCTGTTTTTT
CASSLGGSGELFF
>TRBV11-2|-|TRBJ1-1|-
TGTGCCAGCAGGGGGGTAGGCCGCGGGGGCACTGAAGCTTTCTTT
CASRGVGRGGTEAFF
>TRBV7-2|-|TRBJ1-4|TRBD1
TGTGCCAGCAGCGTCGGGACAGCTAATGAAAAACTGTTTTTT
CASSVGTANEKLFF
>TRBV6-1|-|TRBJ1-2|-
TGTGCCAGCAGTGAACCCCGGGGCTATGGCTACACCTTC
CASSEPRGYGYTF
>TRBV6-2/TRBV6-3|few|TRBJ2-4|TRBD2
TGTGCCAGCAGTTTGTTAGCGGGCGGCAGCATTCAGTACTTC
CASSLLAGGSIQYF
>TRBV5-1|-|TRBJ1-5|TRBD1
TGCGCCAGCAGCTTGGGGACAGGGGGCAATCAGCCCCAGCATTTT
CASSLGTGGNQPQHF
>TRBV7-9|-|TRBJ2-2|TRBD1
TGTGCCAGCAGCTCCGAGGGGGCGATCGGGGAGCTGTTTTTT
CASSSEGAIGELFF
>TRBV6-6|-|TRBJ2-1|TRBD2
TGTGCCAGCAGCTACGACCCATCAACTAGCGTCCAGTCCTACAATGAGCAGTTCTTC
CASSYDPSTSVQSYNEQFF
>TRBV16|once|TRBJ2-1|-
TGTGCCAGCAGCCGAGTGCCAGGGAATGAGCAGTTCTTC
CASSRVPGNEQFF
>TRBV19|-|TRBJ1-2|-
TGTGCCAGTAGTCGCCGGATGGGGGCGGATGGCTACACCTTC
CASSRRMGADGYTF
>TRBV10-3|-|TRBJ2-5|TRBD2
TGTGCCATCAGTGAGTCGCCAGCGGGGCTCCAAGAGACCCAGTACTTC
CAISESPAGLQETQYF
>TRBV27|once|TRBJ2-5|TRBD1
TGTGCCAGCAGTAAAGGACAGGGGTGGGAGACCCAGTACTTC
CASSKGQGWETQYF
>TRBV15|-|TRBJ2-1|-
TGTGCCACCAGTCTTACTGGGCTCCTTGACAATGAGCAGTTCTTC
CATSLTGLLDNEQFF
>TRBV7-2|-|TRBJ2-4|TRBD2
TGTGCCAGCAGCTCCCTAGCGGGAGACTTAAACATTCAGTACTTC
CASSSLAGDLNIQYF
>TRBV5-6|-|TRBJ1-6|-
TGTGCCAGCAGCTCGCAGGGGCAGGGGACTTCACCCCTCCACTTT
CASSSQGQGTSPLHF
>TRBV24-1|-|TRBJ2-3|TRBD2
TGTGCCACCAGTGATTCCCGGACTAGCGGAGATACGCAGTATTTT
CATSDSRTSGDTQYF
>TRBV30|-|TRBJ1-5|TRBD1
TGTGCCTGGGGGACAGGGGGATTGAGCAATCAGCCCCAGCATTTT
CAWGTGGLSNQPQHF